This T cell receptor (beta chain) was observed in a study of CD8+ T cells in alopecia areata (dated by TCRdb to the late 2010s). A note on the overall study: The treated patients, all with moderate-to-severe alopecia areata, were enrolled in an open-label pilot trial of oral tofacitinib given at 5 to 10 mg twice daily. TCRbeta CDR3 regions were amplified by immunoSEQ multiplex PCR with 35 Vbeta forward and 13 Jbeta reverse primers. RNA was extracted with the PAXgene miRNA kit for fixed scalp, the miRNeasy kit for PBMCs, and the RNeasy kit for mouse skin. Scalp clonality was compared across normal scalp (n=4), patchy alopecia areata scalp (n=8), and alopecia totalis/universalis scalp (n=8). Tofacitinib was given for 6 to 18 months, followed by 6 months of follow-up off drug to assess delayed response and recurrence. In both human patients and the C3H/HeJ mouse model, the study applied high-throughput TCRbeta sequencing to look at T cell clonal expansion in alopecia areata. Patients on tofacitinib were biopsied at baseline and after 4 and 24 weeks of treatment, and several of the patients also had a later scalp biopsy. On the human side, TCRbeta sequencing was run on scalp tissue and on sorted CD4+ and CD8+ peripheral blood T cells from healthy controls and from alopecia areata patients with either patchy or totalis/universalis disease.

For this clone: The clone's antigen remains unknown. No base quality values were provided; no much bigger clone lies one nucleotide off.

Library preparation was by the immunoSEQ multiplex PCR assay. For TCR sequencing, RNA was extracted from every sample and reverse transcribed into cDNA to serve as template. SuperScript III was used to make first-strand cDNA, primed with a 2:1 mix of oligo-dT and random hexamers. Amplification bias was assessed with a synthetic immune receptor repertoire, and residual bias was removed computationally. The original methods were these. Raw reads were preprocessed to remove errors, and CDR3 was defined according to IMGT conventions as the region from the conserved cysteine to phenylalanine. To get clonality, Shannon entropy was normalized by log2 of the number of productive unique TCRs and the result was subtracted from 1. Whether scalp clones were CD4 or CD8 was inferred by matching scalp TCRbeta sequences against CD4 and CD8 repertoires sorted from blood. In its TCRdb copy, this immuneACCESS table keeps in-frame sequences only and misses some clones. Where compared with another copy, unresolved V genes explain less than half of these, and the others have no known cause. V, J and clone size derive from that table, while D and trimming were established from the DNA sequence. Counted in this sample were more than 150,000 clones; around half of them appeared once. The ten biggest clones cover just under 20% of the sample.

Study-level results and caveats: Shared TCR sequences between patients were less evident than in mice, which may be partly attributable to HLA diversity in the patient population. Scalp TCR repertoire analysis is complicated because resident alphabeta T cells in normal human skin are also sequenced, whereas mouse skin is dominated by gammadelta T cells. Compared with normal scalp, lesional scalp, particularly in alopecia totalis/universalis, had higher clonality and more expanded CD8+ clones, which suggests antigenic drive.

Taken from cysteine to phenylalanine, the CDR3 has 16 residues. Of the read, only the CDR3 DNA is kept; its 48 bases are in frame from base 1. The CDR1 and CDR2 encoded by the germline V gene are LGHNA and YSLEER. Here V drops 0 bases and J drops 8 bases, and the junction holds 6 bases not matched to any gene. The time point label, as the study defines it: baseline before oral tofacitinib. Lesional scalp punch biopsies and peripheral blood were collected from alopecia areata patients. After PBMCs were isolated by density centrifugation and stained for CD3, CD4 and CD8, a FACSAria was used to sort CD4+ and CD8+ T cells.

This clonotype was sampled from a human donor with alopecia areata. The source was CD8+ T cells sorted from blood, collected at week 0. The chain uses TRBV4-3 and TRBJ2-1, and 11 bases in between align with TRBD2. The DNA is as follows: TGCGCCAGCAGCCAAGATCGAGTAGCGGGGGGGTATGAGCAGTTCTTC. Its protein product is CASSQDRVAGGYEQFF.